This T cell receptor beta chain was sequenced during a study of blood T cells in healthy people across ages. Study context: For every two T cells, template switching captured about one barcoded beta molecule.

Ranging in age from about 6 to 90, the donors were healthy Caucasian individuals from Russia. It was with a sample-barcoded 5' primer and a J-beta primer mix that a second PCR of about 6 to 11 cycles was run. Each cDNA was tagged by a template-switch adaptor containing 12 random nucleotides. A single record per CDR3 protein comes from TCRdb applying MiXCR to the 5' RACE reads. The sample records about 1.5 million distinct CDR3 sequences, roughly 43% being singletons. Trimming stripped 5 bases from V and 0 bases from J, with 16 bases between. Germline V gene data show CDR1 as DFQATT and CDR2 as SNEGSKA (reference sequence). The CDR3 sequence is 15 residues long.

This clonotype was obtained from a young woman in good health. The sample comprised blood. This chain connects TRBV20-1 to TRBJ1-2; D is perhaps TRBD1 (6 bases). DNA for the CDR3: TGCAGTGCTTACGGGACAAAGCTTACTAACTATGGCTACACCTTC. This codes for CSAYGTKLTNYGYTF.